The count of the clone carrying this T cell receptor (beta chain) is one. As yet, its antigen is unknown. Nashville, Tennessee was home to all donors, each a Caucasian adult. The data originate from a study of shared clonotypes between healthy human individuals. Study details: CD8 memory received one plate per donor, CD8 naive two, CD4 memory three and CD4 naive three. Study results and limitations: Sharing across four donors was seen in 4% to 6.5% of naive CD4 clonotypes.

Replicate PCRs run on sorted subsets employed around 200 ng DNA, 25,000 to 35,000 T cell genomes. Repertoires were generated with immunoSEQ multiplex PCR, while TCRdb's copy carries only in-frame clones and drops some. The data show about 2.4 million clones, more than 85% seen once. CDR3 size: 15 residues. The V and J ends lost 5 bases and 5 bases, in that order; junction bases with no gene match: 10. Germline-derived CDR1 and CDR2 are MDHEN and SYDVKM. J is TRBJ2-7 and V is TRBV28; 9 bases agree with TRBD1. Sequenced sample: naive CD4+ T cells from PBMCs. As to subset: CD45RA+ positively selected. This TCR came from a young man in good health. Some clones in this sample may be carry-over from other donors' samples. The CDR3 reads CASSGRDRVPDEQYF. CDR3 in DNA: TGTGCCAGCAGTGGAAGGGACAGGGTACCCGACGAGCAGTACTTC.